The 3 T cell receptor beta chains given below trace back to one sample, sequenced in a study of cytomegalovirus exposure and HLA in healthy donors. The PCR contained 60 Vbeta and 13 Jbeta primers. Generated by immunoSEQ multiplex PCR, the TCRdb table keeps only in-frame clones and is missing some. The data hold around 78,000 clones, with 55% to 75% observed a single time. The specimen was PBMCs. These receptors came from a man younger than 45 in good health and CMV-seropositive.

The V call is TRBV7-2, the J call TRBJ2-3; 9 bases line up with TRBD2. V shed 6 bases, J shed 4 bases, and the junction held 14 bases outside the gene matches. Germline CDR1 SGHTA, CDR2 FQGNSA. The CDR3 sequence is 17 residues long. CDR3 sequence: CASSSPGTSFRADTQYF. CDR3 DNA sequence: TGTGCCAGCAGTAGTCCCGGGACTAGCTTTAGAGCAGATACGCAGTATTTT.

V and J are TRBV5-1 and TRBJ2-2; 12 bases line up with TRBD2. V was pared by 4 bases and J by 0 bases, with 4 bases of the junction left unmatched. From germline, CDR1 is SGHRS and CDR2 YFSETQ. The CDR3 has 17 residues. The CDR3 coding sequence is TGCGCCAGCAGCCGGTGGACTAGCGGGACGAACACCGGGGAGCTGTTTTTT. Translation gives CASSRWTSGTNTGELFF.

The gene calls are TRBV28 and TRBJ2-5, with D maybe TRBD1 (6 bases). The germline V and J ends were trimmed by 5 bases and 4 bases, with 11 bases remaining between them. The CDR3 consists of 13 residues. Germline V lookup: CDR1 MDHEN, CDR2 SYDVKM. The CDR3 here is CASSLGQLETQYF. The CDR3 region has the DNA TGTGCCAGCAGTCTCGGACAGCTAGAGACCCAGTACTTC.